A single sample gave rise to the 5 T cell receptor beta chains below, sequenced in a study of blood T cell repertoires in COVID-19 (dated by TCRdb to 2018 to 2021). The method behind the library was the immunoSEQ multiplex PCR assay. Not all clones reach the TCRdb copy of this immuneACCESS table, which keeps in-frame sequences only. Checked studies attribute under half of the gap to unresolved V genes and leave the rest unexplained. Within this sample are about 170,000 clones, with roughly 88% of them counted one time only. The ten most abundant clones make up about 6.9% of the sample. Sequenced sample: peripheral blood. These receptors all come from a man of 80 years or more with COVID-19, enrolled during active disease.

This clone was found a few times. This chain uses TRBV21-1 with TRBJ1-2; the tabulated D call, TRBD1, remains unverified against the DNA. TRBV21-1 is tagged as a pseudogene. The CDR3 contains 16 residues. CDR3 in DNA: TGTGCCAGCAGCAAAGAGCGGGACAGGACCTTTTATGGCTACACCTTC. Residues: CASSKERDRTFYGYTF.

V gene TRBV20-1 combines with J gene TRBJ1-3, with no clear D. The V gene's germline CDR1 is DFQATT and CDR2 SNEGSKA (reference sequence). The CDR3 totals 15 residues. V lost 3 bases and J lost 1, with 13 bases in between. CDR3 sequence (DNA): TGCAGTGCTAGTCCCGGGTCTTCATCTGGAAACACCATATATTTT. As protein: CSASPGSSSGNTIYF.

The rearrangement joins TRBV10-3 to TRBJ1-1; no clear D. This CDR3 comprises 13 residues. V shed 8 bases and J shed 4 bases, with 14 bases lying between them. Germline lookup yields CDR1 ENHRY and CDR2 SYGVKD. In DNA, the CDR3 is TGTGCCATCCAGAGCGGGGTTAGCACTGAAGCTTTCTTT. Residues: CAIQSGVSTEAFF.

This rearrangement joins TRBV5-6 to TRBJ2-7, with 11 bases lining up with TRBD1. In germline, CDR1 is SGHDT, CDR2 YYEEEE. The junction had 9 bases not matched to a gene; V was cut back by 3 bases and J by 7 bases. There are 15 residues in the CDR3. CDR3 in DNA: TGTGCCAGCAGCTGGGGACAGGGGGTGATCGGAGAGCAGTACTTC. It is translated as CASSWGQGVIGEQYF.

The rearrangement joins TRBV6-2 or TRBV6-3 to TRBJ2-7, with 10 bases identical to TRBD2. With V trimmed by 5 bases and J by 2 bases, 9 bases remained unmatched. This CDR3 contains 16 residues. Germline V gives CDR1 MNHEY, CDR2 SVGEGT. The CDR3 coding sequence is TGTGCCAGCAGTCAGATCCTAGCGGGGGTTACCTACGAGCAGTACTTC. This translates into CASSQILAGVTYEQYF.